These 32 T cell receptor beta chains share one sample of origin, sequenced in a study of blood T cells in healthy people across ages (dated by TCRdb to 2013 to 2016). Preparation of the library involved 5' RACE. The data were produced on an Illumina HiSeq 2500. The second PCR ran for roughly 6 to 11 cycles and used a J-beta primer mix along with a sample-barcoded 5' primer. TCRdb reprocessing: public reads trimmed at Q25 with fastp, clones called with MiXCR, in-frame beta chains kept. Entries that share a CDR3 protein sequence are merged under the most common genes and DNA. The sample table holds about 640,000 distinct CDR3 sequences, of which under 65% were seen once. Jointly, the top ten make up 30% to 40% of the sample. Sequencing was carried out using blood. Receptor source: a man aged 55 to 70 in good health.

The chain joins TRBV20-1 to TRBJ2-5, with 7 bases aligning to TRBD2. J gave up 1 base and V 3 bases, and 11 bases lay outside the gene matches. The CDR3 has 16 residues. The germline V gene has CDR1 DFQATT and CDR2 SNEGSKA (reference sequence). The CDR3 bases are TGCAGTGCTAGTTTATTGGGGGGGGGGATCCAAGAGACCCAGTACTTC. Translated: CSASLLGGGIQETQYF.

This chain uses TRBV5-1 with TRBJ2-1, with D uncertain. Germline values: CDR1 SGHRS, CDR2 YFSETQ. The CDR3 totals 12 residues. V was trimmed by 1 base and J by 3 bases, leaving 2 bases between them. CDR3 region: CASSLIYNEQFF. DNA for the CDR3: TGCGCCAGCAGCTTGATCTACAATGAGCAGTTCTTC.

This chain links TRBV7-2 with TRBJ1-1; the D gene is possibly TRBD1 (5 bases). Germline V gene data show CDR1 as SGHTA and CDR2 as FQGNSA. V shed 1 base and J shed 4 bases, with 19 bases lying between them. The length of the CDR3 is 17 residues. The CDR3 DNA follows: TGTGCCAGCAGCTTAGTGGGGACGCGAGGATCGGGCACTGAAGCTTTCTTT. It is translated as CASSLVGTRGSGTEAFF.

Details on this clonotype: At one of its ends the junction is not consistent with the germline gene, which may arise from a read error. The V and J genes are TRBV3-1 and TRBJ2-5; D is unclear. Germline loops: CDR1 LGHDT, CDR2 YNNKEL (reference sequence). The CDR3 totals 14 residues. In DNA, the CDR3 is TGTGCCAGCAGCCAATCCCTGGTCCAAGAGACCCGGTACTTC. Amino acid sequence: CASSQSLVQETRYF.

Only one count was recorded for this clonotype. At one boundary the junction diverges from the germline segment, which might be a read error. V and J are TRBV12-3 or TRBV12-4 and TRBJ2-7; TRBD1 matches 7 bases. The CDR3 is made up of 17 amino acids. The CDR3: CVSSTPGTVRSTYEQYF. In nucleotides, the CDR3 is TGTGTCAGCAGCACGCCCGGGACAGTCCGCTCTACTTACGAGCAGTACTTC.

There are a few counts of this clonotype. V gene TRBV5-1 combines with J gene TRBJ1-2; D not resolved. Per germline, CDR1 SGHRS and CDR2 YFSETQ. The length of the CDR3 is 15 residues. Trimming removed 6 bases from V and 5 bases from J, with 20 bases in between. The CDR3 DNA reads TGCGCCAGCAAAAATGGAGTCAGCTCTCTTTATGGCTACACCTTC. Translated: CASKNGVSSLYGYTF. Combining the CDR3 with reference TRBV5-1 and TRBJ1-2 gives the whole variable domain KAGVTQTPRYLIKTRGQQVTLSCSPISGHRSVSWYQQTPGQGLQFLFEYFSETQRNKGNFPGRFSGRQFSNSRSEMNVSTLELGDSALYLCASKNGVSSLYGYTFGSGTRLTVV.

The V call is TRBV18, the J call TRBJ2-3; 11 bases map to TRBD2. The trim removed 2 bases at V and 1 base at J, leaving 2 bases unmatched. The CDR3 covers 16 residues. Germline CDR1 is KGHSH and CDR2 is LQKENI. The CDR3 protein is CASSPTLAGGTDTQYF. CDR3 coding DNA: TGTGCCAGCTCACCAACACTAGCGGGGGGCACAGATACGCAGTATTTT.

The chain carries TRBV3-1 and TRBJ1-2; D uncertain. The CDR3 has 13 residues. Germline V lookup: CDR1 LGHDT, CDR2 YNNKEL (reference sequence). Trimming left V 4 bases short and J 2 bases short, with 8 bases between. CDR3 coding DNA: TGTGCCAGCAGCCCGGACCAAAACTATGGCTACACCTTC. This encodes CASSPDQNYGYTF.

This sequence joins TRBV7-4 and TRBJ1-5; no clear D. Germline V lookup: CDR1 SGHVT, CDR2 SQSDAQ. The ends were cut back, 5 bases at V and 0 bases at J, with 11 bases in the middle. The CDR3 totals 15 residues. CDR3 sequence (DNA): TGTGCCAGCAGCCCAACGGGAGCTAGCAATCAGCCCCAGCATTTT. Translation: CASSPTGASNQPQHF.

Only a few counts were recorded for this clonotype. This chain joins TRBV4-2 and TRBJ2-5, with TRBD2 matching 9 bases. The CDR3 covers 13 residues. The V gene's germline CDR1 is LGHNA and CDR2 YNFKEQ. Trimming at V came to 4 bases and at J to 5 bases, leaving 2 bases not matched to a gene. The CDR3 coding sequence is TGTGCCAGCAGCCGAGGACTAGCGGAGACCCAGTACTTC. Translating gives CASSRGLAETQYF.

This clonotype has more than one count but fewer than ten. The chain couples TRBV2 to TRBJ1-4; D may be TRBD1 (6 bases). Trimming shortened V by 4 bases and J by 4 bases, and 13 bases separated the two germline ends. Per the germline V gene, CDR1 is SNHLY and CDR2 is FYNNEI. CDR3 length equals 15 residues. The CDR3 DNA follows: TGTGCCAGCAGTGCAACCCAGGGGATTAATGAAAAACTGTTTTTT. This encodes CASSATQGINEKLFF.

The rearrangement uses TRBV4-1 and TRBJ2-1, with 9 bases matching TRBD2. Germline-derived CDR1 and CDR2 are MGHRA and YSYEKL. This CDR3 has 16 residues. With 0 bases clipped from V and 4 bases from J, the junction kept 4 bases outside the gene matches. The CDR3 protein is CASSQEAGGHYNEQFF. The CDR3 DNA reads as TGCGCCAGCAGCCAAGAAGCGGGGGGCCATTACAATGAGCAGTTCTTC.

CDR3 residues: CSARDPPGTGTYGYTF. In DNA, the CDR3 is TGCAGTGCTAGAGATCCGCCCGGGACAGGGACCTATGGCTACACCTTC. The chain uses TRBV20-1 and TRBJ1-2; TRBD1 agrees at 9 bases. The CDR3 loop spans 16 amino acids. Germline loops: CDR1 DFQATT, CDR2 SNEGSKA (reference sequence). Trimming took 0 bases from V and 4 from J; bases not matched to a gene: 9.

This clonotype appeared a few times. CDR3 nucleotides: TGTGCCAGCAGAGAACAGGGCAATGAGCAGTTCTTC. This gives the protein CASREQGNEQFF. The rearrangement joins TRBV2 to TRBJ2-1; D possibly corresponds to TRBD1 (6 bases). CDR3 length: 12 amino acids. CDR1 and CDR2 (germline): SNHLY, FYNNEI. Between the trimmed V and J ends, which lost 6 bases and 6 bases, there was a span of 9 bases.

The chain links TRBV12-3 or TRBV12-4 to TRBJ1-4; no definite D call. V lost 1 base, J lost 4 bases, and 7 bases lay in between. The CDR3 extends over 14 amino acids. This chain's CDR3 is CASSLVGSNEKLFF. The CDR3 DNA reads as TGTGCCAGCAGTTTAGTGGGGAGTAATGAAAAACTGTTTTTT.

This clonotype was seen a handful of times. The V and J genes are TRBV12-3 or TRBV12-4 and TRBJ2-3, with 9 nucleotides matching TRBD1. Losses at the gene ends were 5 bases for V and 0 bases for J; bases not matched to a gene: 12. The length of the CDR3 is 18 residues. The CDR3 region has the DNA TGTGCCAGCAGTCCCATTACGGGACAGGGAGATAGCACAGATACGCAGTATTTT. Amino acids: CASSPITGQGDSTDTQYF.

V gene TRBV5-1 combines with J gene TRBJ1-4; D ambiguous. Trimming stripped 5 bases from V and 8 bases from J, with 19 bases between. The length of the CDR3 is 15 residues. Germline values: CDR1 SGHRS, CDR2 YFSETQ. For the CDR3, the DNA is TGCGCCAGCAGGGGTATTGGAGGGTACTCCGAAAAACTGTTTTTT. This gives the protein CASRGIGGYSEKLFF.

The rearrangement links TRBV10-2 to TRBJ2-5; possibly TRBD1 or TRBD2 for D (6 bases each). Germline V gene data show CDR1 as WSHSY and CDR2 as SAAADI. The V gene lost 4 bases and the J gene lost 5 bases, with 20 bases spanning the gap. The CDR3 length is 16 residues. The DNA of the CDR3 is TGCGCCAGCAGTGCCTCGATGGGGGGCGCAGGGGAGACCCAGTACTTC. It is translated as CASSASMGGAGETQYF.

This chain connects TRBV11-2 to TRBJ2-2; TRBD1 or TRBD2 may be the D gene (6 bases each). Deletions cut 1 base from V and 0 bases from J, with 9 bases between. CDR1 is SGHAT, CDR2 FQNNGV, per germline. The CDR3 covers 16 residues. The CDR3: CASSLGRGPNTGELFF. CDR3 bases: TGTGCCAGCAGCTTAGGACGGGGGCCGAACACCGGGGAGCTGTTTTTT.

This clonotype has only one observation. V and J are TRBV20-1 and TRBJ2-1; tentatively, D is TRBD1 or TRBD2 (6 bases each). The CDR3 loop spans 14 amino acids. Germline V gene lookup returns CDR1 DFQATT and CDR2 SNEGSKA (reference sequence). The V end was cut by 0 bases, the J end by 10 bases, with 16 bases between. In nucleotides, the CDR3 is TGCAGTGCTAGAGAACCCAAGGGGGGCTGGGAGCAGTTCTTC. Translated, it gives CSAREPKGGWEQFF.

V usage is TRBV28 and J usage is TRBJ2-1, with 12 bases matching TRBD2. Looked up from germline, CDR1 is MDHEN and CDR2 is SYDVKM. CDR3 length: 15 residues. The V and J ends lost 8 bases and 6 bases, in that order; junction bases with no gene match: 8. CDR3 sequence: CASGTGTSGFNEQFF. For the CDR3, the DNA is TGTGCCAGCGGGACCGGGACTAGCGGGTTCAATGAGCAGTTCTTC. The full variable domain, in which reference TRBV28 and TRBJ2-1 provide the parts outside the CDR3, is DVKVTQSSRYLVKRTGEKVFLECVQDMDHENMFWYRQDPGLGLRLIYFSYDVKMKEKGDIPEGYSVSREKKERFSLILESASTNQTSMYLCASGTGTSGFNEQFFGPGTRLTVL.

The rearrangement links TRBV5-1 to TRBJ2-1; D is unresolved. This CDR3 contains 16 residues. V was trimmed by 3 bases and J by 0 bases, leaving 13 bases between them. Germline V gene lookup returns CDR1 SGHRS and CDR2 YFSETQ. The chain's CDR3 is CASSWSGRSSYNEQFF. The CDR3 DNA follows: TGCGCCAGCAGCTGGTCAGGAAGGAGCTCCTACAATGAGCAGTTCTTC.

The V call is TRBV15, the J call TRBJ2-3; TRBD1 aligns across 7 bases. Germline V gene lookup returns CDR1 LNHNV and CDR2 YYDKDF (reference sequence). The V and J ends lost 2 bases and 5 bases, in that order; junction bases with no gene match: 4. CDR3 length: 14 residues. DNA of the CDR3: TGTGCCACCAGCAGACTCCAGGGGGAAGATACGCAGTATTTT. This gives the protein CATSRLQGEDTQYF.

The chain is built from TRBV20-1 and TRBJ1-5, with D unresolved. V was clipped by 2 bases and J by 1 base, with 6 bases between them. CDR3 size: 13 residues. CDR1 and CDR2 from the germline V gene are DFQATT and SNEGSKA (reference sequence). The CDR3 is CSARRWSNQPQHF. CDR3 in DNA: TGCAGTGCTAGACGCTGGAGCAATCAGCCCCAGCATTTT.

This CDR3 is CASFRDAQETQYF. The CDR3, as DNA: TGCGCCAGCTTCCGGGACGCCCAAGAGACCCAGTACTTC. The chain recombines TRBV5-1 with TRBJ2-5; tentatively, D is TRBD1 or TRBD2 (5 bases each). Germline V gene data show CDR1 as SGHRS and CDR2 as YFSETQ. V lost 7 bases and J 1 base, leaving 11 bases between the germline ends. The CDR3 loop spans 13 amino acids.

The chain combines TRBV7-9 with TRBJ2-5; D gene ambiguous. The length of the CDR3 is 14 residues. V dropped 2 bases and J dropped 5 bases, with 12 bases sitting between them. Germline loops: CDR1 SEHNR, CDR2 FQNEAQ (reference sequence). CDR3 sequence: CASSLYAAVETQYF. CDR3 bases: TGTGCCAGCAGCTTATACGCGGCCGTGGAGACCCAGTACTTC. Looking up the rest from reference TRBV7-9 and TRBJ2-5 gives the full variable domain: DTGVSQNPRHKITKRGQNVTFRCDPISEHNRLYWYRQTLGQGPEFLTYFQNEAQLEKSRLLSDRFSAERPKGSFSTLEIQRTEQGDSAMYLCASSLYAAVETQYFGPGTRLLVL.

This clonotype was recorded only once. The V and J genes are TRBV5-1 and TRBJ2-1; D unresolved. The ends were cut back, 0 bases at V and 8 bases at J, with 9 bases in the middle. Germline loops: CDR1 SGHRS, CDR2 YFSETQ. This CDR3 is built from 13 residues. Here the CDR3 reads CASSLGSVDEQFF. The DNA for the CDR3 is TGCGCCAGCAGCTTGGGGTCTGTGGATGAGCAGTTCTTC.

J is TRBJ2-1 and V is TRBV6-5, with 9 bases identical to TRBD1. Germline CDR1 MNHEY, CDR2 SVGAGI. J was trimmed by 9 bases and V by 6 bases; bases with no gene match: 12. The CDR3 sequence is 15 residues long. Here the CDR3 DNA reads TGTGCCAGCAGGCCACAGGGGGCGAGGGGAGGTGAGCAGTTCTTC. It codes for CASRPQGARGGEQFF.

This chain connects TRBV5-4 to TRBJ1-1; D remains unclear. CDR1 is SGHNT and CDR2 is YYREEE in the germline V gene (reference sequence). The V gene lost 1 base and the J gene lost 0 bases, with 7 bases spanning the gap. The CDR3 consists of 14 residues. Written as DNA, the CDR3 is TGTGCCAGCAGCTTGCCGGGAATGAACACTGAAGCTTTCTTT. Amino acids: CASSLPGMNTEAFF.

The chain couples TRBV11-2 to TRBJ2-3; a weak D match, TRBD1 (5 bases). Germline V gives CDR1 SGHAT, CDR2 FQNNGV. With 3 bases removed from V and 5 bases from J, the gap between germline ends came to 21 bases. This CDR3 region has 17 residues. CDR3 sequence (DNA): TGTGCCAGCAGCTTGACCGCAGGGCGTGTTCCTGGAGATACGCAGTATTTT. Translated: CASSLTAGRVPGDTQYF.

The J gene is TRBJ2-5, the V gene TRBV6-5; unclear D gene. Per the germline V gene, CDR1 is MNHEY and CDR2 is SVGAGI. V lost 11 bases and J 2 bases, leaving 18 bases between the germline ends. This CDR3 has 14 residues. The CDR3 DNA is TGTGCCGGCACCCCCTTAGGCGGACAAGAGACCCAGTACTTC. This gives the protein CAGTPLGGQETQYF.

J is TRBJ1-2 and V is TRBV7-9; D perhaps matches TRBD1 (6 bases). V was shortened by 7 bases and J by 6 bases, with 15 bases between the two germline ends. This CDR3 has 13 amino acids. CDR1 and CDR2 (germline): SEHNR, FQNEAQ (reference sequence). CDR3 region: CASNRDTNNGYTF. The CDR3 DNA follows: TGTGCCAGCAACCGGGACACCAACAATGGCTACACCTTC. The variable domain in full, completed from reference TRBV7-9 and TRBJ1-2, reads DTGVSQNPRHKITKRGQNVTFRCDPISEHNRLYWYRQTLGQGPEFLTYFQNEAQLEKSRLLSDRFSAERPKGSFSTLEIQRTEQGDSAMYLCASNRDTNNGYTFGSGTRLTVV.